This TCR beta chain was recovered during a study of blood T cells in healthy people across ages. Per germline, CDR1 LGHNA and CDR2 YSLEER. V was clipped by 1 base and J by 8 bases, with 14 bases between them. The CDR3 consists of 14 residues. Donors were healthy Caucasian individuals from Russia aged about 6 to 100. This clonotype was detected only a few times. With a J-beta primer mix and a sample-barcoded 5' primer, a second PCR ran 7 to 11 cycles. TCRdb used MiXCR to reprocess the 5' RACE reads, holding one entry per CDR3 protein. There are about 930,000 distinct CDR3 sequences in the sample; 29% occur only once, and 10% lies in the top ten. The sample also formed part of further work on T cells of mothers and their children.

Sample: blood. The receptor's source is a woman between 35 and 50 years old in good health. The rearrangement joins TRBV4-3 to TRBJ1-2; a possible D gene is TRBD1 (6 bases). The CDR3 nucleotides are TGCGCCAGCAGCCAAGTCGGGACATCAAAGGGCTACACCTTC. It codes for CASSQVGTSKGYTF.